One T cell receptor (beta chain) is described in this entry. These data belong to a study of cytomegalovirus exposure and HLA in healthy donors. Trimming stripped 6 bases from V and 4 bases from J, with 10 bases between. The CDR3 covers 13 residues. Germline assignment: CDR1 MNHEY and CDR2 SMNVEV (reference sequence). Only in-frame clones appear in the TCRdb table, and some are missing; sequencing was by immunoSEQ multiplex PCR. The profile covers about 200,000 clones, with around 86% appearing a single time and about 2% taken by the ten largest. Source material: PBMCs. This rearrangement joins TRBV27 to TRBJ2-1; no definite D call. The receptor was derived from a young woman in good health and CMV-seropositive. The DNA of the CDR3 is TGTGCCAGCAGCCCCAGAGCGTACAATGAGCAGTTCTTC. Protein: CASSPRAYNEQFF.